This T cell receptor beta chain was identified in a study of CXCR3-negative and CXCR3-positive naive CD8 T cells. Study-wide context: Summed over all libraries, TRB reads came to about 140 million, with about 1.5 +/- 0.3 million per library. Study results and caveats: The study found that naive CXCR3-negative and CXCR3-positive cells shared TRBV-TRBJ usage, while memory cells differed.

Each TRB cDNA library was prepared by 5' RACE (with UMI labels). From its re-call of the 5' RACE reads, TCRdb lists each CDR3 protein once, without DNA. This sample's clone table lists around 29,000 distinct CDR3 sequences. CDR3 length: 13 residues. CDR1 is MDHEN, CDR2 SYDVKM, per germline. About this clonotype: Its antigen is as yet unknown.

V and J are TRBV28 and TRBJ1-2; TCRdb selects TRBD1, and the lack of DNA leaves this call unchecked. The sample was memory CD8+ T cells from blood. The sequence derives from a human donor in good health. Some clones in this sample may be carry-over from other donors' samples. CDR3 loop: CASSLTGTGGYTF.